These 20 T cell receptor beta chains came from one sample sequenced in a study of blood T cell repertoires in COVID-19. Sequencing was performed with immunoSEQ multiplex PCR; in TCRdb, only in-frame clones are kept and a portion is missing. This sample carries 350,000 or so clones, 90% of them seen once, and the ten largest clones take roughly 6.8%. Sequencing was done on a sample of peripheral blood. The receptors originated from a man aged 18-30 years with active or convalescent COVID-19.

The chain joins TRBV7-2 to TRBJ1-3; D uncertain. There are 15 residues in the CDR3. The germline gives CDR1 SGHTA, CDR2 FQGNSA. Trimming took off 2 bases at V and 3 bases at J, with 11 bases between the two ends. CDR3 amino acids: CASSLTSRLGNTIYF. For the CDR3, the DNA is TGTGCCAGCAGCTTAACATCGAGACTTGGAAACACCATATATTTT.

The chain couples TRBV5-4 to TRBJ2-7; 9 positions agree with TRBD1. CDR1 is SGHNT, CDR2 YYREEE, per germline (reference sequence). Unmatched junction bases numbered 5, after V lost 5 bases and J lost 2 bases. There are 14 residues in the CDR3. The CDR3 here is CASSGTGHPYEQYF. In nucleotides, the CDR3 is TGTGCCAGCAGTGGGACAGGGCATCCCTACGAGCAGTACTTC. The whole variable domain, filled in from reference TRBV5-4 and TRBJ2-7, reads ETGVTQSPTHLIKTRGQQVTLRCSSQSGHNTVSWYQQALGQGPQFIFQYYREEENGRGNFPPRFSGLQFPNYSSELNVNALELDDSALYLCASSGTGHPYEQYFGPGTRLTVT.

The chain employs TRBV5-6 and TRBJ1-6, with 12 bases aligning to TRBD1. CDR1 is SGHDT, CDR2 YYEEEE, per germline. This CDR3 comprises 15 residues. J was trimmed by 11 bases and V by 4 bases; bases with no gene match: 7. The CDR3 coding sequence is TGTGCCAGCAGCCCGGGACAGGGGGCGACTCCACCCCTCCACTTT. This sequence encodes CASSPGQGATPPLHF.

The chain combines TRBV14 with TRBJ1-1; TRBD1 aligns across 9 bases. Germline-derived CDR1 and CDR2 are SGHDN and FVKESK. Losses at the gene ends were 1 base for V and 4 bases for J; bases not matched to a gene: 7. The CDR3 covers 16 residues. The chain's CDR3 is CASSQVRPQGATEAFF. The CDR3 bases are TGTGCCAGCAGCCAAGTACGTCCACAGGGGGCCACTGAAGCTTTCTTT.

The chain recombines TRBV19 with TRBJ2-7, with D perhaps matching TRBD1 (5 bases). The CDR3 has 13 amino acids. V shed 3 bases and J shed 2 bases, with 8 bases lying between them. From germline, CDR1 is LNHDA and CDR2 SQIVND (reference sequence). The CDR3 reads CASSMAGTYEQYF. CDR3 coding DNA: TGTGCCAGTAGTATGGCAGGGACCTACGAGCAGTACTTC.

This chain connects TRBV2 to TRBJ2-1, with 9 nucleotides matching TRBD1. In germline, CDR1 is SNHLY, CDR2 FYNNEI. This CDR3 comprises 16 residues. V lost 2 bases to trimming and J lost 9 bases; unmatched junction nucleotides: 11. The CDR3 DNA reads TGTGCCAGCAGTGAAAAAGTAACAGGGGGCGAGGGTGAGCAGTTCTTC. This sequence encodes CASSEKVTGGEGEQFF.

The gene calls are TRBV7-8 and TRBJ2-4, with 10 nucleotides matching TRBD2. The V segment lost 5 bases and the J segment 7 bases; nucleotides outside the gene matches: 5. Looked up from germline, CDR1 is SGHVS and CDR2 is FQNEAQ. The CDR3 runs to 14 residues. The CDR3 spells CASSRAGGQNIQYF. In DNA form, the CDR3 reads TGTGCCAGCAGCCGAGCGGGAGGGCAGAACATTCAGTACTTC.

J is TRBJ1-2 and V is TRBV15; 9 bases agree with TRBD1. Germline CDR1 is LNHNV and CDR2 is YYDKDF (reference sequence). CDR3 length: 16 residues. J gave up 2 bases and V 0 bases, and 4 bases lay outside the gene matches. The CDR3 DNA reads as TGTGCCACCAGCAGAGATTATGACAGGGGGAACTATGGCTACACCTTC. It is translated as CATSRDYDRGNYGYTF.

This chain uses TRBV7-9 with TRBJ2-7; D is perhaps TRBD2 (6 bases). V was trimmed by 5 bases and J by 0 bases, leaving 11 bases between them. The CDR3 covers 14 residues. Germline lookup yields CDR1 SEHNR and CDR2 FQNEAQ (reference sequence). CDR3 sequence reads: CASSPAGSSYEQYF. In nucleotides, the CDR3 is TGTGCCAGCAGCCCTGCGGGGAGCTCCTACGAGCAGTACTTC.

The chain uses TRBV7-9 and TRBJ2-6, with D perhaps TRBD1 (6 bases). CDR3 length equals 16 residues. Germline CDR1 SEHNR, CDR2 FQNEAQ (reference sequence). The V and J ends lost 5 bases and 2 bases respectively, with 13 bases between them. CDR3 nucleotides: TGTGCCAGCAGCAAACAGGGTTGGGCTGGGGCCAACGTCCTGACTTTC. Protein sequence: CASSKQGWAGANVLTF.

The chain recombines TRBV10-3 with TRBJ1-6, with 7 bases identical to TRBD1. The CDR3 has 14 amino acids. V was pared by 6 bases and J by 9 bases, with 8 bases of the junction left unmatched. Germline V gene sequence: CDR1 ENHRY, CDR2 SYGVKD. The DNA for the CDR3 is TGTGCCATCAGAACAACAGGGGAAGGTTCACCCCTCCACTTT. It encodes CAIRTTGEGSPLHF.

The chain has TRBV28 and TRBJ1-1, with D possibly matching TRBD1 (6 bases). The V gene's germline CDR1 is MDHEN and CDR2 SYDVKM. The V gene lost 2 bases and the J gene lost 1 base, with 14 bases spanning the gap. This CDR3 has 16 residues. The CDR3 DNA reads TGTGCCAGCAGTTTAGCCCTCCTGACAGGGAACACTGAAGCTTTCTTT. Amino acids: CASSLALLTGNTEAFF.

The CDR3 DNA reads TGTGCCAGCAGTTATAACCGGTTTCAGCCCCAGCATTTT. It codes for CASSYNRFQPQHF. The rearrangement joins TRBV6-5 to TRBJ1-5; D call uncertain. Trimming pared 3 bases from V and 6 bases from J, leaving 9 bases between. Looked up from germline, CDR1 is MNHEY and CDR2 is SVGAGI. The CDR3 spans 13 residues.

The V call is TRBV3-1 (or the pseudogene TRBV3-2), the J call TRBJ2-1; D ambiguous. V gave up 4 bases and J gave up 7 bases, with 8 bases separating them. Germline CDR1 and CDR2: LGHDT and YNNKEL (reference sequence). The CDR3 runs to 12 residues. CDR3 residues: CASSLTRNEQFF. In nucleotides, the CDR3 is TGTGCCAGCAGCCTGACGAGGAATGAGCAGTTCTTC.

This rearrangement joins TRBV25-1 to TRBJ2-7; TRBD2 is a possible D gene (5 bases). Trimming cost V 1 base and J 2 bases, with 12 bases left between them. In germline, CDR1 is MGHDK, CDR2 SYGVNS. The CDR3 runs 15 residues. The CDR3 coding sequence is TGTGCCAGCAGTGAATCGGGGATACCGCCCTACGAGCAGTACTTC. This encodes CASSESGIPPYEQYF.

This rearrangement joins TRBV24-1 to TRBJ2-7; 7 nucleotides line up with TRBD1. The ends lost 8 bases at V and 4 bases at J; junction bases unmatched: 10. CDR3 length: 14 residues. CDR1 is KGHDR and CDR2 is SFDVKD in the germline V gene. CDR3: CATKPDRWIYEQYF. The DNA for the CDR3 is TGTGCCACCAAACCGGACAGGTGGATTTACGAGCAGTACTTC.

The chain has TRBV4-3 and TRBJ2-7; a weak D match, TRBD2 (5 bases). Deletions cut 0 bases from V and 4 bases from J, with 13 bases between. The CDR3 length is 15 residues. The germline gives CDR1 LGHNA, CDR2 YSLEER. CDR3 sequence: CASSQDFSGRYEQYF. The CDR3 coding sequence is TGCGCCAGCAGCCAAGATTTTAGTGGGAGATACGAGCAGTACTTC.

V usage is TRBV9 and J usage is TRBJ1-4, with 8 bases lining up with TRBD1. Unmatched junction bases numbered 8, after V lost 3 bases and J lost 7 bases. The germline V gene has CDR1 SGDLS and CDR2 YYNGEE. This CDR3 has 15 amino acids. CDR3 coding DNA: TGTGCCAGCAGCGCCTACGACAGGGGAGGTGAAAAACTGTTTTTT. Its translation is CASSAYDRGGEKLFF. The whole variable domain, filled in from reference TRBV9 and TRBJ1-4, reads DSGVTQTPKHLITATGQRVTLRCSPRSGDLSVYWYQQSLDQGLQFLIQYYNGEERAKGNILERFSAQQFPDLHSELNLSSLELGDSALYFCASSAYDRGGEKLFFGSGTQLSVL.

This clone was detected a few times. The chain combines TRBV29-1 with TRBJ1-1; TRBD1 matches at 11 bases. J lost 7 bases, V lost 7 bases, and 8 bases had no gene match. This CDR3 has 13 amino acids. Germline loops: CDR1 SQVTM, CDR2 ANQGSEA. The CDR3 coding sequence is TGCAGCGGAAGGACAGGGGGCATTAGTGAAGCTTTCTTT. It translates to CSGRTGGISEAFF.

The rearrangement joins TRBV10-3 to TRBJ2-7, with 9 bases aligning to TRBD1. V was clipped by 4 bases and J by 2 bases; unmatched bases: 3. The CDR3 spans 14 residues. The germline V gene encodes CDR1 ENHRY and CDR2 SYGVKD. CDR3 sequence reads: CAISAGQGPYEQYF. CDR3 sequence (DNA): TGTGCCATCAGTGCGGGACAGGGTCCCTACGAGCAGTACTTC.